Reported below is one T cell receptor (beta chain). In this sample, this clone turned up a few times. Which antigen it targets is not known. Per-base quality was not reported, and no clone a single base away is much larger than it. Between 2014 and 2017, the patients underwent resection in either Japan or China. Two lung cancer pathologists independently reviewed H&E slides to confirm the histologic diagnosis of every case. Macro-dissection after pathologic assessment enriched premalignant or tumor cells for nucleic acid extraction. The AllPrep DNA/RNA FFPE Kit was used to isolate DNA from FFPE tissue. The immunoSEQ hsTCRbeta Kit was used to sequence TCR beta CDR3 regions from DNA. The authors processed their data as follows. TCR sequencing data were analysed with the ImmunoSEQ Analyzer. T cell clonality was calculated on productive rearrangements as 1 minus Pielou's evenness. The inverse Simpson index, applied to productive templates, was used to measure T cell diversity. T cell density was TCR beta template counts normalized to usable DNA, estimated by amplifying and sequencing housekeeping genes. Two-sided Kruskal-Wallis tests were used to compare TCR metrics across histologic stages. The table comes from immuneACCESS by way of TCRdb, which keeps in-frame sequences with V and J called. Part of the clones is missing from these tables; in studies checked, under half for an unresolved V gene and the rest for unknown reasons. V, J and clone size derive from that table, while D and trimming were established from the DNA sequence. The sample table lists roughly 7,000 clones, about four fifths of them with a count of one. The top ten clonotypes cover about 2.5% of the sample.

The data derive from a study of immune evolution from preneoplasia to lung adenocarcinoma (dated by TCRdb to the early 2020s). For the wider study: HLA loss of heterozygosity was observed in approximately 7%, 15% and 30% of AIS, MIA and ADC lesions, respectively, and was not observed in any AAH lesions. Immune contexture across lung adenocarcinoma precursors and invasive adenocarcinoma was profiled using immune gene expression, TCR sequencing and multiplex immunofluorescence. Resected precursor lesions (AAH, AIS, MIA) and invasive adenocarcinomas were each compared against paired morphologically normal lung tissue. Sample size was based on specimen availability rather than a prior power calculation. The immune data were integrated with whole exome sequencing and methylation data obtained from the same cohort of nodules. In total, the cohort included 50 to 60 patients with pulmonary nodules, all of whom underwent surgical resection. The TCR sequencing data were obtained from about 51 patients. The study reported that 85 to 130 samples were used for TCR sequencing. POLYSOLVER was used to infer Class I HLA alleles from exome data, while LOHHLA was used to detect allele-specific HLA loss.

What the research found in general, with its limitations: Clonality was highest in normal lung, while later-stage lesions appeared to have lower clonality but higher T cell density and diversity. Top T cell clone frequencies were highest in normal lung and appeared to decrease progressively from AAH through AIS, MIA and invasive adenocarcinoma. T cell clonality was highest in KRAS-mutant nodules compared with EGFR-mutant or double wild-type lesions. All patients were from Japan and China, so applicability to Western populations was uncertain. The findings rested on association rather than direct causation, and larger cohorts with long-term follow-up and longitudinal biopsies were considered necessary.

The source is a person aged 35-49 years with lung adenocarcinoma. Material for sequencing was FFPE invasive lung adenocarcinoma tissue. This specimen's cell subset or site label, interpreted: frankly invasive lung adenocarcinoma (ADC).

The DNA reads as follows: TGTGCCAGCAGTTTTAGCGGGAGGAGCCTTTACGAGCAGTACTTC. It encodes CASSFSGRSLYEQYF. The rearrangement combines TRBV28 with TRBJ2-7; 10 nucleotides in the junction match TRBD2. CDR1 and CDR2 (MDHEN, SYDVKM) derive from the germline V gene. Including cysteine and phenylalanine, the CDR3 has 15 amino acids. Solely the CDR3 DNA is kept, with 45 bases framed from the first base. Trimming removed 3 bases from V and 4 bases from J; the gene matches leave 6 bases unexplained.